This paragraph covers one T cell receptor (beta chain) sequence. Its antigen is unknown. The J segment lost 1 base and the V segment lost 4 bases, leaving 5 bases of the junction unmatched. CDR1 is LGHDT and CDR2 is YNNKEL in the germline V gene (reference sequence). The CDR3 consists of 15 residues. TCRdb re-analysed the 5' RACE reads in MiXCR, keeping a single row per CDR3 protein. Of fewer than 250,000 distinct CDR3 sequences listed, around 26% are singletons. These data belong to a study of T-cell memory formation after mild COVID-19. General observations from the study: Day 15 to 85 contracting clones showed balanced CD4/CD8; day 15 to 37 expanders favored CD4+.

Sequences were obtained from PBMCs or a T cell subset sorted from them (not recorded which). This TCR was recovered from an adult woman who had mild COVID-19 (a few samples of this study predate the infection). Cell type and time point are not known. The rearrangement uses TRBV3-1 and TRBJ1-1; 8 positions match TRBD1. The CDR3 bases are TGTGCCAGCAGCCGCGGACAGGGCCCGAACACTGAAGCTTTCTTT. Translation gives CASSRGQGPNTEAFF.